This TCR beta chain originates from a study of T cells expressing NK-cell markers. The CDR3 totals 15 residues. Per germline, CDR1 SQVTM and CDR2 ANQGSEA. Study-level results: Leadership of the CD3+CD56-NKG2C+ fraction also belonged to these clonotypes in a handful of donors.

5'RACE template switching with UMIs produced the TCR beta cDNA. For each CDR3 protein, TCRdb gives one entry from its re-call of the 5' RACE reads, without DNA. Its listing shows 120,000 to 150,000 distinct CDR3 sequences. Remarks on this clonotype: Its antigen is undetermined.

This TCR was recovered from a man aged 18 to 29 in good health. Sequencing input: blood T cells: a sorted CD56 or NKG2C T cell subset, CD4+ or CD8+ T cells, or bulk PBMC T cells (not recorded which). The chain links TRBV29-1 to TRBJ2-5; TCRdb names TRBD1, which stays unverified in the absence of DNA. The CDR3 is CSVVRLAALQETQYF. Full variable domain (missing parts from reference TRBV29-1 and TRBJ2-5): SAVISQKPSRDICQRGTSLTIQCQVDSQVTMMFWYRQQPGQSLTLIATANQGSEATYESGFVIDKFPISRPNLTFSTLTVSNMSPEDSSIYLCSVVRLAALQETQYFGPGTRLLVL.